This T cell receptor beta chain was observed in a study of blood T cell repertoires in COVID-19. Study in general: In each case, the material was cDNA or gDNA derived from T cells, B-cell-depleted T cells, or PBMCs.

Under the authors' procedure: Using reference gene primer amplification, nucleated cell counts were estimated. This table comes from immunoSEQ multiplex PCR, and its TCRdb copy is limited to in-frame clones, with some not included. V, J and clone size are taken as reported in that table, and D and trimming were inferred from the DNA itself. The table has about 72,000 clones, 65% to 90% seen once. Germline V gene lookup returns CDR1 GTSNPN and CDR2 SVGIG (reference sequence). V lost 2 bases, J lost 0 bases, and 13 bases lay in between. This CDR3 has 15 amino acids. Specimen: peripheral blood. The receptor was isolated from a man aged 55 to 69 with acute or convalescent COVID-19. The V call is TRBV30, the J call TRBJ1-1; D remains ambiguous. The CDR3 reads CAWSKGDTMNTEAFF. CDR3 nucleotides: TGTGCCTGGAGTAAGGGAGATACAATGAACACTGAAGCTTTCTTT.